The 11 T cell receptor beta chains below were found in one sample sequenced in a study of graft-versus-host responses after intestinal transplantation. Generated by immunoSEQ multiplex PCR, the TCRdb table keeps only in-frame clones and is missing some. The sample has about 97,000 clones; under 95% are singletons. These receptors have no known antigen. The sequenced sample was unstimulated CD8+ T cells sorted from spleen or lymph node cells, obtained before transplant. Source of these receptors: a human donor who was the organ donor for an intestinal transplant.

The chain carries TRBV4-2 and TRBJ2-1; D might be TRBD2 (6 bases). V lost 2 bases to trimming and J lost 7 bases, with 12 bases between them. CDR3 length: 14 amino acids. Per germline, CDR1 LGHNA and CDR2 YNFKEQ. The DNA of the CDR3 is TGTGCCAGCAGCCAACCCGGGGGAATAAATGAGCAGTTCTTC. Its translation is CASSQPGGINEQFF.

This chain uses TRBV28 with TRBJ1-4; 7 nucleotides match TRBD1. The CDR3 totals 14 residues. CDR1 is MDHEN and CDR2 is SYDVKM in the germline V gene. The V gene end was trimmed by 5 bases and the J gene end by 6 bases; junction bases not matched to a gene: 6. As DNA, the CDR3 is TGTGCCAGCAGTCCTGGAGGGGGCGATGAAAAACTGTTTTTT. Encoded protein: CASSPGGGDEKLFF.

The chain combines TRBV7-3 with TRBJ2-7; 7 bases fit TRBD2. V lost 4 bases, J lost 5 bases, and 5 bases stayed unmatched. Germline V gene sequence: CDR1 SGHTA, CDR2 FQGTGA. The CDR3 covers 13 residues. The CDR3 DNA follows: TGTGCCAGCAGCTGGGGCGGGAGCGACGAGCAGTACTTC. Protein sequence: CASSWGGSDEQYF. Full variable domain (outside the CDR3, taken from reference TRBV7-3 and TRBJ2-7): GAGVSQTPSNKVTEKGKYVELRCDPISGHTALYWYRQSLGQGPEFLIYFQGTGAADDSGLPNDRFFAVRPEGSVSTLKIQRTERGDSAVYLCASSWGGSDEQYFGPGTRLTVT.

The chain combines TRBV30 with TRBJ2-7; D is perhaps TRBD2 (6 bases). This CDR3 has 14 residues. CDR1 is GTSNPN and CDR2 is SVGIG in the germline V gene (reference sequence). V lost 3 bases and J 4 bases, leaving 16 bases between the germline ends. The DNA for the CDR3 is TGTGCCTGGAGGGTGACTAGTTTTCCTTACGAGCAGTACTTC. This sequence encodes CAWRVTSFPYEQYF.

The gene calls are TRBV19 and TRBJ1-5, with no clear D. CDR1 is LNHDA and CDR2 is SQIVND in the germline V gene (reference sequence). Trimming pared 7 bases from V and 3 bases from J, leaving 16 bases between. This CDR3 is 15 amino acids long. The CDR3 sequence is CASIESGGSNQPQHF. CDR3 DNA: TGTGCCAGTATCGAGTCCGGAGGATCCAATCAGCCCCAGCATTTT. Drawing the rest from reference TRBV19 and TRBJ1-5, the complete variable domain is DGGITQSPKYLFRKEGQNVTLSCEQNLNHDAMYWYRQDPGQGLRLIYYSQIVNDFQKGDIAEGYSVSREKKESFPLTVTSAQKNPTAFYLCASIESGGSNQPQHFGDGTRLSIL.

This chain connects TRBV11-2 to TRBJ1-2; D is ambiguous. Trimming removed 4 bases from V and 8 bases from J, with 20 bases in between. Germline loops: CDR1 SGHAT, CDR2 FQNNGV. CDR3 length equals 15 residues. CDR3 amino acids: CASSSAGRKTGGYTF. CDR3 DNA: TGTGCCAGCAGCTCTGCGGGCAGGAAAACCGGGGGCTACACCTTC. Supplemented by reference TRBV11-2 and TRBJ1-2, the full variable domain reads EAGVAQSPRYKIIEKRQSVAFWCNPISGHATLYWYQQILGQGPKLLIQFQNNGVVDDSQLPKDRFSAERLKGVDSTLKIQPAKLEDSAVYLCASSSAGRKTGGYTFGSGTRLTVV.

V and J are TRBV10-2 and TRBJ1-1; TRBD1 might be the D (6 bases). The CDR3 consists of 12 residues. The V and J ends lost 6 bases and 7 bases respectively, with 12 bases between them. Germline V CDR1 and CDR2: WSHSY, SAAADI. The DNA for the CDR3 is TGCGCCAGCAGGGCAGGGGCGGGTGAAGCTTTCTTT. As protein: CASRAGAGEAFF.

The V and J genes are TRBV13 and TRBJ1-2; tentative D call: TRBD1 (6 bases). Looked up from germline, CDR1 is PRHDT and CDR2 is FYEKMQ (reference sequence). V gave up 4 bases and J gave up 6 bases, with 12 bases separating them. This CDR3 is 13 amino acids long. The CDR3 loop is CASSYGTLNGYTF. Written as DNA, the CDR3 is TGTGCCAGCAGCTACGGGACACTAAATGGCTACACCTTC. Supplemented by reference TRBV13 and TRBJ1-2, the full variable domain reads AAGVIQSPRHLIKEKRETATLKCYPIPRHDTVYWYQQGPGQDPQFLISFYEKMQSDKGSIPDRFSAQQFSDYHSELNMSSLELGDSALYFCASSYGTLNGYTFGSGTRLTVV.

This rearrangement joins TRBV5-6 to TRBJ2-7; the match to TRBD2 covers 9 bases. The germline V gene encodes CDR1 SGHDT and CDR2 YYEEEE. With V trimmed by 0 bases and J by 3 bases, 1 base remained unmatched. This CDR3 contains 14 residues. CDR3 protein: CASSLGTSVYEQYF. The DNA for the CDR3 is TGTGCCAGCAGCTTGGGGACTAGCGTCTACGAGCAGTACTTC.

The J gene is TRBJ2-1, the V gene TRBV18; possible D gene TRBD2, 5 bases. Between the trimmed V and J ends, which lost 5 bases and 0 bases, there was a span of 23 bases. Germline V lookup: CDR1 KGHSH, CDR2 LQKENI. This CDR3 region has 19 residues. The CDR3 reads CASSTLAEAAHTSYNEQFF. CDR3 coding DNA: TGTGCCAGCTCAACACTCGCGGAGGCAGCCCATACCTCCTACAATGAGCAGTTCTTC.

This chain links TRBV6-1 with TRBJ2-7; 8 bases line up with TRBD2. The ends lost 5 bases at V and 6 bases at J; junction bases unmatched: 9. The CDR3 loop spans 14 amino acids. Germline assignment: CDR1 MNHNS and CDR2 SASEGT. This chain's CDR3 is CASSLSGSWVEQYF. In DNA, the CDR3 is TGTGCCAGCAGTTTAAGCGGGAGCTGGGTCGAGCAGTACTTC.